This T cell receptor beta chain was observed in a study of T cells in Graves' hyperthyroidism and ophthalmopathy. General study findings and limits: Ophthalmopathy was model-predicted a median about 7.1 months pre-onset. Most thyroid clonotypes with frequency above 0.001 were detected in blood.

The CDR3 covers 12 residues. Trimming removed 4 bases from V and 7 bases from J, with 10 bases in between. Germline CDR1 reads MNHNS; CDR2 reads SASEGT. This clonotype was detected ten times or more. What it binds is unknown. Amplification of TCR beta CDR3 regions was performed using RNA transcripts as template. In the first-round RT-PCR of the TCR CDR3, the HTBI primer set was used. TCRdb redid the calling of the multiplex PCR reads with MiXCR, one entry per CDR3 protein. The sample has nearly 600,000 distinct CDR3 sequences, roughly 13% seen once. Specimen: blood. The chain is built from TRBV6-1 and TRBJ2-5; possibly TRBD1 for D (5 bases). The origin of this receptor is a woman aged 30 to 39 with Graves' hyperthyroidism that later progressed to Graves' ophthalmopathy. The CDR3 is CASSGYQGTQYF. The CDR3 nucleotides are TGTGCCAGCAGTGGCTACCAGGGGACCCAGTACTTC.